Shown below are 26 T cell receptor beta chains from a single sample sequenced in a study of vaccination effects on CD4 cells after COVID-19. Within the ViraFEST assay, antigen-specific CD4+ T cells underwent expansion with viral peptide pools prior to sequencing. With more than nine days of culture completed, CD4+ T cells were isolated. Everyone in the study got two shots of either the BNT162b2 or mRNA-1273 vaccine. Some clones are missing from TCRdb's copy, which holds only in-frame ones; the method was immunoSEQ multiplex PCR. The table shows more than 35,000 clones, with approximately 82% occurring only once. Their antigen targets remain unknown. Sequenced material: CD4+ T cells from PBMCs cultured with HCoV-NL63 spike peptides, taken after COVID-19 vaccination. The receptors derive from a human donor who received a COVID-19 vaccine. Some clones in this sample may be carry-over from other donors' samples.

V is TRBV5-1 and J is TRBJ1-4, with 7 bases lining up with TRBD1. The germline CDR1 and CDR2 sequences are SGHRS and YFSETQ. CDR3 length equals 16 residues. Trimming removed 0 bases from V and 8 bases from J; junction bases left unmatched: 10. The CDR3 DNA sequence: TGCGCCAGCAGCTTGGGCGGACGACAGGGAGAGGAAAAACTGTTTTTT. This codes for CASSLGGRQGEEKLFF.

This chain uses TRBV6-5 with TRBJ1-6; D not resolved. Germline V gene data show CDR1 as MNHEY and CDR2 as SVGAGI. V was clipped by 8 bases and J by 7 bases, with 6 bases between them. CDR3 length: 11 residues. In DNA, the CDR3 is TGTGCCAGCTCCGGAAATTCACCCCTCCACTTT. Its translation: CASSGNSPLHF.

The gene calls are TRBV6-5 and TRBJ1-3, with D possibly matching TRBD1 (5 bases). Germline lookup yields CDR1 MNHEY and CDR2 SVGAGI. The CDR3 extends over 14 amino acids. The V gene lost 8 bases and the J gene lost 6 bases, with 17 bases spanning the gap. The CDR3 protein is CASQGSILENTIYF. In DNA, the CDR3 is TGTGCCAGCCAGGGTTCAATTCTGGAAAACACCATATATTTT.

Only one count was recorded for this clone. The rearrangement links TRBV7-2 to TRBJ1-2, with D perhaps matching TRBD1 (5 bases). Germline lookup yields CDR1 SGHTA and CDR2 FQGNSA. Trimming took 1 base from V and 8 from J, leaving 8 bases between them. The CDR3 runs to 12 residues. CDR3 sequence reads: CASSLEGTGYTF. Here the CDR3 DNA reads TGTGCCAGCAGCTTAGAAGGGACGGGCTACACCTTC.

This clone was counted a single time. As DNA, the CDR3 is TGTGCCAGTAGCCCACCGGGACGGACCTCTGGAAACACCATATATTTT. As protein: CASSPPGRTSGNTIYF. This chain uses TRBV19 with TRBJ1-3; perhaps TRBD1 as D (5 bases). The CDR3 covers 16 residues. Per the germline V gene, CDR1 is LNHDA and CDR2 is SQIVND (reference sequence). V was cut by 6 bases and J by 0 bases, with 15 bases left in between.

The chain joins TRBV24-1 to TRBJ1-2; perhaps TRBD1 as D (5 bases). Germline V lookup: CDR1 KGHDR, CDR2 SFDVKD. V was pared by 3 bases and J by 4 bases, with 14 bases between. The CDR3 loop spans 15 amino acids. CDR3 nucleotides: TGTGCCACCAGTGATCCCCGGGACGGCTCCTATGGCTACACCTTC. Residues: CATSDPRDGSYGYTF.

The CDR3 bases are TGCGCCAGCAGCTTTCAGACAGGTGACTATGGCTACACCTTC. Its translation: CASSFQTGDYGYTF. The chain uses TRBV5-1 and TRBJ1-2; D is possibly TRBD1 (6 bases). The germline CDR1 and CDR2 sequences are SGHRS and YFSETQ. CDR3 length: 14 residues. The ends were cut back, 2 bases at V and 3 bases at J, with 11 bases in the middle.

The rearrangement joins TRBV3-1 (or the pseudogene TRBV3-2) to TRBJ2-2; D might be TRBD1 (6 bases). The CDR3 extends over 14 amino acids. V was shortened by 6 bases and J by 4 bases, with 12 bases between the two germline ends. Germline CDR1 reads LGHDT; CDR2 reads YNNKEL (reference sequence). CDR3 nucleotide sequence: TGTGCCAGCAGGTATCACAGGGTCACCGGGGAGCTGTTTTTT. Encoded protein: CASRYHRVTGELFF.

The rearrangement joins TRBV7-7 to TRBJ2-1, with D perhaps TRBD1 or TRBD2 (5 bases each). The CDR3 runs to 13 residues. The germline CDR1 and CDR2 sequences are SSHAT and FNYEAQ (reference sequence). Trimming took 1 base from V and 6 from J, leaving 7 bases between them. CDR3 protein: CASSLGGGNEQFF. The DNA for the CDR3 is TGTGCCAGCAGCTTAGGTGGGGGCAATGAGCAGTTCTTC.

V is TRBV29-1 and J is TRBJ2-5, with a tentative D call TRBD2 (6 bases). V was trimmed by 3 bases and J by 4 bases, leaving 9 bases between them. Germline CDR1 SQVTM, CDR2 ANQGSEA. The CDR3 loop spans 12 amino acids. The DNA for the CDR3 is TGCAGCGTTGATAAGGGAGGAGAGACCCAGTACTTC. This codes for CSVDKGGETQYF.

This chain connects TRBV5-1 to TRBJ2-1; 14 bases map to TRBD2. V shed 4 bases and J 6 bases; nucleotides not matched to a gene: 6. CDR3 length equals 16 residues. CDR1 is SGHRS, CDR2 YFSETQ, per germline. This CDR3 reads CASSRQGTSGGNEQFF. Here the CDR3 DNA reads TGCGCCAGCAGCCGTCAGGGGACTAGCGGGGGCAATGAGCAGTTCTTC.

The chain carries TRBV9 and TRBJ2-3; D is possibly TRBD1 or TRBD2 (5 bases each). V lost 4 bases and J 4 bases, leaving 19 bases between the germline ends. Per the germline V gene, CDR1 is SGDLS and CDR2 is YYNGEE. The CDR3 length is 16 residues. The CDR3 DNA reads as TGTGCCAGCAGCTACCGTCCGGGGCCAACGGCAGATACGCAGTATTTT. Its protein product is CASSYRPGPTADTQYF.

V and J are TRBV5-8 and TRBJ1-1, with TRBD1 as a possible D gene (5 bases). Per germline, CDR1 SGHTS and CDR2 YDEGEE. This CDR3 region has 15 residues. V lost 4 bases, J lost 0 bases, and 13 bases lay in between. The CDR3 is CASSRRGGVNTEAFF. The CDR3 DNA reads TGTGCCAGCAGCCGAAGAGGAGGGGTGAACACTGAAGCTTTCTTT.

The V gene is TRBV28, the J gene TRBJ1-2; 9 bases line up with TRBD1. The CDR3 runs to 15 residues. CDR1 MDHEN and CDR2 SYDVKM come from the germline V gene. V was clipped by 6 bases and J by 4 bases; unmatched bases: 9. For the CDR3, the DNA is TGTGCCAGCAGCCCATTCGGGACAGGGATCTATGGCTACACCTTC. This encodes CASSPFGTGIYGYTF.

V is TRBV3-1 (or the pseudogene TRBV3-2) and J is TRBJ2-5; 7 bases line up with TRBD2. Germline V gene data show CDR1 as LGHDT and CDR2 as YNNKEL (reference sequence). The CDR3 has 14 residues. V lost 3 bases to trimming and J lost 6 bases; unmatched junction nucleotides: 7. The CDR3 sequence is CASSHRGVEQTQYF. In DNA, the CDR3 is TGTGCCAGCAGCCACCGGGGGGTAGAACAGACCCAGTACTTC.

This clone was seen a single time. This chain links TRBV9 with TRBJ2-3, with a weak D call TRBD1 (6 bases). This CDR3 has 15 amino acids. Germline CDR1 reads SGDLS; CDR2 reads YYNGEE. V dropped 1 base and J dropped 2 bases, with 11 bases sitting between them. This CDR3 reads CASSVKGESTDTQYF. The DNA of the CDR3 is TGTGCCAGCAGCGTAAAGGGGGAATCCACAGATACGCAGTATTTT.

This chain uses TRBV2 with TRBJ2-5; TRBD2 might be the D (6 bases). Germline lookup yields CDR1 SNHLY and CDR2 FYNNEI. The CDR3 is made up of 13 amino acids. V was pared by 7 bases and J by 0 bases, with 9 bases between. This chain's CDR3 is CASTGTHQETQYF. The CDR3 DNA is TGTGCCAGCACCGGGACTCACCAAGAGACCCAGTACTTC.

The DNA of the CDR3 is TGTGCGACTAGTGGGACAGTCCCTAATCGCTCTGGAAACACCATATATTTT. Its protein is CATSGTVPNRSGNTIYF. This chain links TRBV19 with TRBJ1-3, with 7 bases lining up with TRBD1. The CDR3 sequence is 17 residues long. Germline CDR1 is LNHDA and CDR2 is SQIVND (reference sequence). Combining the CDR3 with reference TRBV19 and TRBJ1-3 gives the whole variable domain DGGITQSPKYLFRKEGQNVTLSCEQNLNHDAMYWYRQDPGQGLRLIYYSQIVNDFQKGDIAEGYSVSREKKESFPLTVTSAQKNPTAFYLCATSGTVPNRSGNTIYFGEGSWLTVV.

The rearrangement uses TRBV3-1 (or the pseudogene TRBV3-2) and TRBJ2-3; D gene ambiguous. The CDR3 extends over 14 amino acids. The germline V gene has CDR1 LGHDT and CDR2 YNNKEL (reference sequence). V lost 1 base, J lost 2 bases, and 7 bases lay in between. CDR3 region: CASSQVGITDTQYF. CDR3 nucleotides: TGTGCCAGCAGCCAAGTTGGCATCACAGATACGCAGTATTTT.

The rearrangement joins TRBV11-3 to TRBJ2-7, with D unclear. There are 13 residues in the CDR3. V was pared by 1 base and J by 3 bases, with 7 bases between. Germline V gene sequence: CDR1 SGHNT, CDR2 YENEEA. The CDR3: CASSLGLIYEQYV. CDR3 nucleotide sequence: TGTGCCAGCAGCTTAGGACTTATCTACGAGCAGTACGTC.

The gene calls are TRBV29-1 and TRBJ1-2; no clear D. The V and J ends lost 5 bases and 7 bases respectively, with 14 bases between them. This CDR3 contains 12 residues. Per the germline V gene, CDR1 is SQVTM and CDR2 is ANQGSEA. CDR3 in amino acids: CSVNDGGAGYTF. CDR3 DNA sequence: TGCAGCGTTAATGATGGAGGTGCTGGCTACACCTTC.

The V call is TRBV5-1, the J call TRBJ2-1; 11 bases align to TRBD2. The CDR3 spans 16 residues. In germline, CDR1 is SGHRS, CDR2 YFSETQ. Unmatched junction bases numbered 8, after V lost 3 bases and J lost 6 bases. The CDR3 bases are TGCGCCAGCAGCTCCACTAGCGGGGGCCCCTTCAATGAGCAGTTCTTC. Protein sequence: CASSSTSGGPFNEQFF. Filled out from reference TRBV5-1 and TRBJ2-1, the complete variable domain reads KAGVTQTPRYLIKTRGQQVTLSCSPISGHRSVSWYQQTPGQGLQFLFEYFSETQRNKGNFPGRFSGRQFSNSRSEMNVSTLELGDSALYLCASSSTSGGPFNEQFFGPGTRLTVL.

V and J are TRBV12-3 or TRBV12-4 and TRBJ1-1, with D perhaps matching TRBD1 (6 bases). The V end lost 6 bases, the J end lost 7 bases, and 12 bases lay between the germline ends. CDR3 length: 12 residues. The CDR3 DNA reads TGTGCCAGCAGCCCAGGGGTCAGTGAAGCTTTCTTT. It encodes CASSPGVSEAFF.

The chain uses TRBV5-1 and TRBJ1-4; a possible D gene is TRBD1 (5 bases). Germline lookup yields CDR1 SGHRS and CDR2 YFSETQ. Trimming pared 1 base from V and 4 bases from J, leaving 8 bases between. This CDR3 spans 14 amino acids. CDR3 sequence: CASSLRQRNEKLFF. CDR3 in DNA: TGCGCCAGCAGCTTGCGACAGCGTAATGAAAAACTGTTTTTT.

The CDR3 region is CASSLRGVGYEQYV. In DNA form, the CDR3 reads TGTGCCAGCAGTTTGCGAGGGGTCGGCTACGAGCAGTACGTC. The J gene is TRBJ2-7, the V gene TRBV6-5, with D perhaps being TRBD1 or TRBD2 (5 bases each). The CDR3 length is 14 residues. The ends were cut back, 4 bases at V and 3 bases at J, with 13 bases in the middle. Germline CDR1 reads MNHEY; CDR2 reads SVGAGI.

The chain links TRBV3-1 (or the pseudogene TRBV3-2) to TRBJ2-5; perhaps TRBD2 as D (6 bases). There are 16 residues in the CDR3. V was shortened by 2 bases and J by 5 bases, with 18 bases between the two germline ends. CDR1 is LGHDT, CDR2 YNNKEL, per germline (reference sequence). The CDR3 loop reads CASSQSPPGGAETQYF. DNA of the CDR3: TGTGCCAGCAGCCAAAGTCCCCCCGGCGGGGCCGAGACCCAGTACTTC.